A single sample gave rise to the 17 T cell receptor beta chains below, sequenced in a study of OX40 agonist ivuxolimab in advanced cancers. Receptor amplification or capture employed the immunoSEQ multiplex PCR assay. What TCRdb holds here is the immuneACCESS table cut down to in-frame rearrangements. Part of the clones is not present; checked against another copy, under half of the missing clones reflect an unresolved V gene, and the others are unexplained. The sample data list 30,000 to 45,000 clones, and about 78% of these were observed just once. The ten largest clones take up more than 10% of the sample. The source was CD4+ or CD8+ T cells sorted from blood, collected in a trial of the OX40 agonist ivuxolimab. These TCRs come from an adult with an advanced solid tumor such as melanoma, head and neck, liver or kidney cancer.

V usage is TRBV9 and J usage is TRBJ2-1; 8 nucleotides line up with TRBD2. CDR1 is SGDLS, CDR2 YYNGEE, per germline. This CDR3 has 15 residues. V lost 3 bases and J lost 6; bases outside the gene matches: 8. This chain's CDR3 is CASSGAGAPSNEQFF. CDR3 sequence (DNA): TGTGCCAGCAGCGGAGCGGGGGCCCCTTCCAATGAGCAGTTCTTC.

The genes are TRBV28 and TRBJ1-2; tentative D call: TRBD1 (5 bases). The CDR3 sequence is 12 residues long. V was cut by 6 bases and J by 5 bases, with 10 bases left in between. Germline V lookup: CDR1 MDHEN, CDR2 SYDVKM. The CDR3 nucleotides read TGTGCCAGCAGACGGGACTTTTATGGCTACACCTTC. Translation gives CASRRDFYGYTF.

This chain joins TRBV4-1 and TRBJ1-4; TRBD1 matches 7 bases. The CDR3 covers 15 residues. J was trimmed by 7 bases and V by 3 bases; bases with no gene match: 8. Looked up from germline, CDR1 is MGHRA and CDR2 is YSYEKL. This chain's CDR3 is CASSQDDRVGEKLFF. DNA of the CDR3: TGCGCCAGCAGCCAGGATGACAGGGTGGGTGAAAAACTGTTTTTT.

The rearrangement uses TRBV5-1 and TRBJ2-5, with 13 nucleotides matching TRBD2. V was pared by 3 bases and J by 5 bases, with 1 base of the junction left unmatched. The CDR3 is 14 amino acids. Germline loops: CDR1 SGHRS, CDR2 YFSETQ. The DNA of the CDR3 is TGCGCCAGCAGCTCGACTAGCGGGAGGGAGACCCAGTACTTC. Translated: CASSSTSGRETQYF.

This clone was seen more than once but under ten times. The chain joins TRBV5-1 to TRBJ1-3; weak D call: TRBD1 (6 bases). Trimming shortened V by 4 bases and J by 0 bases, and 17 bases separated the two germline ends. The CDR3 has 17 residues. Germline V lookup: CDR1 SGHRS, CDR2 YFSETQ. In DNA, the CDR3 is TGCGCCAGCAGCGCTCGGGAGGGGGAATTCTCTGGAAACACCATATATTTT. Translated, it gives CASSAREGEFSGNTIYF.

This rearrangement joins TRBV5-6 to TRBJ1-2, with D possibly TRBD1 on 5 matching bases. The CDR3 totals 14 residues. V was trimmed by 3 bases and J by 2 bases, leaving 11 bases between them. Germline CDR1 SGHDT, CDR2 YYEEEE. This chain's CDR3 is CASSSAEGNYGYTF. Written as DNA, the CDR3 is TGTGCCAGCAGCTCCGCCGAGGGGAACTATGGCTACACCTTC.

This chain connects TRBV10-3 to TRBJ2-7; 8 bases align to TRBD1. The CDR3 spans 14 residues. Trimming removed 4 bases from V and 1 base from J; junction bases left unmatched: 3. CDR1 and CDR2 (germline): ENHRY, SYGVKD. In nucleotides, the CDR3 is TGTGCCATCAGTGCCGGACAGGGTTCCTACGAGCAGTACTTC. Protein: CAISAGQGSYEQYF.

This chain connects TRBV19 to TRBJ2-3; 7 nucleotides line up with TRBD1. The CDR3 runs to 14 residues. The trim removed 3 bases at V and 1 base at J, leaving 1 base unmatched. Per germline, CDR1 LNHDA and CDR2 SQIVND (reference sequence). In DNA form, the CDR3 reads TGTGCCAGTAGTATTGACAGGGGCACAGATACGCAGTATTTT. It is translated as CASSIDRGTDTQYF.

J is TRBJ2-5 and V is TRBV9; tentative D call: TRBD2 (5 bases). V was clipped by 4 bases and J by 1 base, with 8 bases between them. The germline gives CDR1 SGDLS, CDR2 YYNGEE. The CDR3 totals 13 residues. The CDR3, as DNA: TGTGCCAGCAGCCCCGGGGTCCAAGAGACCCAGTACTTC. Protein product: CASSPGVQETQYF.

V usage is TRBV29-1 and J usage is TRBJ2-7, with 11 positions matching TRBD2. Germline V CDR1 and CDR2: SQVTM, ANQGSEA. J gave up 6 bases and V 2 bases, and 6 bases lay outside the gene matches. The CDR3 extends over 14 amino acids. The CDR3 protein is CSVEPIAGGGEQYF. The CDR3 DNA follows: TGCAGCGTTGAACCGATAGCGGGAGGGGGCGAGCAGTACTTC.

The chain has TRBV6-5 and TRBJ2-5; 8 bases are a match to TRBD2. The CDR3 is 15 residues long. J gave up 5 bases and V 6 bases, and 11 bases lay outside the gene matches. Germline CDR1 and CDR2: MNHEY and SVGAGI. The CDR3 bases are TGTGCCAGCAGAACTAGCGGAGGACCGGGGGAGACCCAGTACTTC. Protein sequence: CASRTSGGPGETQYF.

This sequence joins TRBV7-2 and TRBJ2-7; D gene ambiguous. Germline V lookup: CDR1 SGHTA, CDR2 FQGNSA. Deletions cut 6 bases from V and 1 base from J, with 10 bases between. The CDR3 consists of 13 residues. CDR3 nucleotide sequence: TGTGCCAGCAGTGGGGTAGTGTCCTACGAGCAGTACTTC. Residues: CASSGVVSYEQYF.

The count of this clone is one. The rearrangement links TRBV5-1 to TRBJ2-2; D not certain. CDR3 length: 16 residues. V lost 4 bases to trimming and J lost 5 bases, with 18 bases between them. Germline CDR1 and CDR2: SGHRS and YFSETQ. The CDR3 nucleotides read TGCGCCAGCAGCCCCTGGTTTCTAGAGGAAACCGGGGAGCTGTTTTTT. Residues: CASSPWFLEETGELFF.

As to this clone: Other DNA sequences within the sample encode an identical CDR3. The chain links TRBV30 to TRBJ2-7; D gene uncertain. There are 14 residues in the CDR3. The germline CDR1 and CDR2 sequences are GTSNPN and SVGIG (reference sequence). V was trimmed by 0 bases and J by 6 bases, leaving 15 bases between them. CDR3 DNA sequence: TGTGCCTGGAGTGTGACGGGCCGCTCTTCCGAGCAGTACTTC. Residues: CAWSVTGRSSEQYF.

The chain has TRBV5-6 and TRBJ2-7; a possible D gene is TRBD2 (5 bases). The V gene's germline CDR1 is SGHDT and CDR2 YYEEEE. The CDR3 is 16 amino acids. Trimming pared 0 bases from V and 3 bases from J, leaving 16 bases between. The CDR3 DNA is TGTGCCAGCAGCTTGGGAATTGGAGGCACAAACTACGAGCAGTACTTC. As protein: CASSLGIGGTNYEQYF.

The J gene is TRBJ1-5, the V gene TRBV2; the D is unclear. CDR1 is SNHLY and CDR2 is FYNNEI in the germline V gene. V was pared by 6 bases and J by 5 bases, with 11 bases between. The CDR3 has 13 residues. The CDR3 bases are TGTGCCAGCAGCTTTCGGTGGGATCAGCCCCAGCATTTT. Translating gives CASSFRWDQPQHF.

The CDR3 sequence: CASSTRGPDTQYF. CDR3 in DNA: TGTGCCAGCAGCACCCGGGGCCCAGATACGCAGTATTTT. The chain is built from TRBV7-9 and TRBJ2-3, with D perhaps given as TRBD1 or TRBD2 (5 bases each). This CDR3 has 13 residues. Trimming left V 5 bases short and J 4 bases short, with 10 bases between. Germline-derived CDR1 and CDR2 are SEHNR and FQNEAQ (reference sequence).